Listed below are T cell receptor beta chains from one sample, sequenced in a study of OX40 agonist ivuxolimab in advanced cancers. TCRdb's table, derived via immunoSEQ multiplex PCR, lists solely in-frame clones and lacks some. The table has fewer than 65,000 clones, 70% to 90% seen once. The sample in question was CD4+ or CD8+ T cells sorted from blood, obtained in a trial of the OX40 agonist ivuxolimab. The origin of the receptors is an adult with an advanced solid tumor such as melanoma, head and neck, liver or kidney cancer. Both conserved end residues are part of each CDR3. Fields, in order: CDR3 DNA, CDR3 protein, J gene, clone size, V gene, D gene. A D gene is named only where the DNA matches it firmly. Only part of the rows carry a size: once, few, many, or a class if the clone is expanded.

TGTGCCAGCAGTGACTCGAGGGACACCACTGAAGCTTTCTTT | CASSDSRDTTEAFF | TRBJ1-1 | few | TRBV6-4 | NA
TGTGCCAGCAGTACAGACAGGGGAGTCTACGAGCAGTACTTC | CASSTDRGVYEQYF | TRBJ2-7 | NA | TRBV6-1 | TRBD1
TGCGCCAGCAGCTTGTGGGGGACAGGGTCGCGCACTGAAGCTTTCTTT | CASSLWGTGSRTEAFF | TRBJ1-1 | NA | TRBV5-1 | TRBD1
TGTGCCAGCAGTCTTGGACAGGGAGGGAAGTACTTC | CASSLGQGGKYF | TRBJ2-7 | NA | TRBV7-9 | NA
TGCAGCGTTGAAGGGACGGGACAGGGGGCGAAAGAGCAGTACTTC | CSVEGTGQGAKEQYF | TRBJ2-7 | once | TRBV29-1 | TRBD1
TGTGCCAGCAGCGTGGAGGTGGGGGCGGCGGGCGAGCAGTACTTC | CASSVEVGAAGEQYF | TRBJ2-7 | NA | TRBV9 | NA
TGTGCCAGCAGCTTCTTCCGGGGGGGGCTCACTGAAGCTTTCTTT | CASSFFRGGLTEAFF | TRBJ1-1 | NA | TRBV11-2 | NA
TGTGCCAGCAGCGCCGACAGGGTTGGTGGCTACACCTTC | CASSADRVGGYTF | TRBJ1-2 | NA | TRBV9 | TRBD1
TGCAGCGTTGATAGAGGTAGCGGGAGAATATCGGAGCAGTTCTTC | CSVDRGSGRISEQFF | TRBJ2-1 | NA | TRBV29-1 | TRBD2
TGTGCCAGCAGCTTTATTAGCGGGGGCCCTTACAATGAGCAGTTCTTC | CASSFISGGPYNEQFF | TRBJ2-1 | once | TRBV9 | TRBD2
TGCGCCAGCAGTCCGGGACAGGCCTACGAGCAGTACTTC | CASSPGQAYEQYF | TRBJ2-7 | NA | TRBV10-1 | TRBD1
TGTGCCAGCAGCTGGACCTACAGGGGGACTTCCTACGAGCAGTACTTC | CASSWTYRGTSYEQYF | TRBJ2-7 | once | TRBV28 | TRBD1
TGCGCCAGCAGCGTGGGACCGATCTACGAGCAGTACTTC | CASSVGPIYEQYF | TRBJ2-7 | NA | TRBV5-1 | NA
TGTGCCAGCTCACCACCATCTCAGCCGATTGCCAAAAACATTCAGTACTTC | CASSPPSQPIAKNIQYF | TRBJ2-4 | NA | TRBV18 | NA
TGTGCCAGCAGTGAGATTCGGGCCCGGGATCAGCCCCAGCATTTT | CASSEIRARDQPQHF | TRBJ1-5 | NA | TRBV2 | NA
TGTGCCAGCAGACAATCCCGGGGAAACACTGAAGCTTTCTTT | CASRQSRGNTEAFF | TRBJ1-1 | NA | TRBV6-5 | NA
TGTGCCTGGGCAGGACAGGGGCATTCACCCCTCCACTTT | CAWAGQGHSPLHF | TRBJ1-6 | NA | TRBV30 | TRBD1
TGCGCCAGCAGCCGCCGAATCTCTAATAGTGGGTATGAAAAACTGTTTTTT | CASSRRISNSGYEKLFF | TRBJ1-4 | NA | TRBV4-3 | NA
TGTGCCAGCAGCGTGGACAGGCTGGCTGGAAACACCATATATTTT | CASSVDRLAGNTIYF | TRBJ1-3 | NA | TRBV11-2 | TRBD1
TGTGCCAGCAATACCCTGCGCGGGAGTGGAGAGACCCAGTACTTC | CASNTLRGSGETQYF | TRBJ2-5 | NA | TRBV6-1 | TRBD2
TGTGCCAGCAGCCTACAGGGGGCGGGTGAAAAACTGTTTTTT | CASSLQGAGEKLFF | TRBJ1-4 | NA | TRBV2 | TRBD1
TGTGCCAGCAGCCGTCCTAGCGGTCAAATCTCCTACGAGCAGTACTTC | CASSRPSGQISYEQYF | TRBJ2-7 | NA | TRBV7-8 | TRBD2
TGTGCCAGCAGCTTAGACTTAACGGGAGGGAGGGGTGAGCAGTTCTTC | CASSLDLTGGRGEQFF | TRBJ2-1 | NA | TRBV7-2 | TRBD2
TGTGCCAGCAGCTTGCAGGGGGCGACCGGGGAGCTGTTTTTT | CASSLQGATGELFF | TRBJ2-2 | NA | TRBV11-1 | TRBD1
TGTGCCAGCAGCTTAATCCTATGGGGGGGGACAAACTACGAGCAGTACTTC | CASSLILWGGTNYEQYF | TRBJ2-7 | NA | TRBV7-2 | NA
TGTGCCAGCAGCAGAGGGGAAAGCTCTGGAAACACCATATATTTT | CASSRGESSGNTIYF | TRBJ1-3 | NA | TRBV9 | NA
TGTGCCAGCAGCCAAGTTGACAGCCGCGAGCAGTACTTC | CASSQVDSREQYF | TRBJ2-7 | NA | TRBV4-2 | NA
TGTGCCAGCAGCTTAGCGGACCGGCAGCCCCAGCATTTT | CASSLADRQPQHF | TRBJ1-5 | NA | TRBV7-9 | NA
TGTGCCACTTATGGACTAGTCACAGATACGCAGTATTTT | CATYGLVTDTQYF | TRBJ2-3 | NA | TRBV19 | TRBD2
TGTGCCAGCAGCGAAGTGGGAGGTTTCACAGATACGCAGTATTTT | CASSEVGGFTDTQYF | TRBJ2-3 | NA | TRBV7-6 | NA
TGTGCCTGGAGTCACTACAATGAGCAGTTCTTC | CAWSHYNEQFF | TRBJ2-1 | NA | TRBV30 | NA
TGTGCCAGCAGTTCGTCCGGGACAGGGAACTATGGCTACACCTTC | CASSSSGTGNYGYTF | TRBJ1-2 | NA | TRBV6-5 | TRBD1
TGCAGCGTTAGGGGACAGAGCTCCTACAATGAGCAGTTCTTC | CSVRGQSSYNEQFF | TRBJ2-1 | NA | TRBV29-1 | TRBD1
TGTGCCATCAGCCGAGGGGGGCCCTACGAGCAGTACTTC | CAISRGGPYEQYF | TRBJ2-7 | NA | TRBV10-3 | NA
TGTGCCAGCAGTTTTCGACAGGGCTCCTACGAGCAGTACTTC | CASSFRQGSYEQYF | TRBJ2-7 | NA | TRBV27 | TRBD1
TGTGCCAGCAGCTTAGTTGTCCCAGGCGGCTCGGGAGGAAACACCATATATTTT | CASSLVVPGGSGGNTIYF | TRBJ1-3 | NA | TRBV7-8 | NA
TGCGCCAGCAGCCCTCGAGAGGGGAGCGAGCAGTACTTC | CASSPREGSEQYF | TRBJ2-7 | NA | TRBV5-1 | NA
TGTGCCAGTTATTCGGGAAGTGGGGCCAACGTCCTGACTTTC | CASYSGSGANVLTF | TRBJ2-6 | NA | TRBV19 | NA
TGTGCCAGCAGTGCGGAGACGGTAGAGACCCAGTACTTC | CASSAETVETQYF | TRBJ2-5 | NA | TRBV6-1 | NA
TGTGCCAGCAGTTTCGGACTAGTCTCCCTCTCCTACGAGCAGTACTTC | CASSFGLVSLSYEQYF | TRBJ2-7 | NA | TRBV28 | TRBD2
TGTGCCAGCAGCTTAGAAGCTGGCTATGGCTACACCTTC | CASSLEAGYGYTF | TRBJ1-2 | NA | TRBV7-9 | NA
TGCGCCAGCAGCCTAGGGACAGGGAACTCCTACGAGCAGTACTTC | CASSLGTGNSYEQYF | TRBJ2-7 | NA | TRBV5-1 | TRBD1